This T cell receptor beta chain derives from a study of cytomegalovirus exposure and HLA in healthy donors. Overall study: An earlier analysis found 110 million or so unique TCR beta sequences from approximately 190 million T cells. Whole-study findings and limits: Clonal expansion was found to be greater in HLA-associated TCR beta chains than in equally common others in a later analysis.

The PCR ran on 60 Vbeta and 13 Jbeta primers. The method was immunoSEQ multiplex PCR; TCRdb's version includes in-frame clones alone and lacks a portion of them. The sample lists roughly 170,000 clones, 80% occurring once. About this clone itself: Its antigen is unknown.

The sequenced material came from PBMCs. This clonotype originated in a woman between 50 and 59 years old in good health and CMV-seropositive.

The chain's CDR3 is CASLQEPYGYTF. The DNA for the CDR3 is TGTGCCAGCCTCCAGGAACCCTATGGCTACACCTTC. This chain links TRBV28 with TRBJ1-2; no reliable D call. V shed 8 bases and J shed 4 bases, with 11 bases lying between them. This CDR3 comprises 12 residues. In germline, CDR1 is MDHEN, CDR2 SYDVKM.